The clone carrying this T cell receptor beta chain was counted at least ten times. The antigen remains undetermined. The CDR3 is 15 residues long. The V gene lost 5 bases and the J gene lost 6 bases, with 19 bases spanning the gap. Germline assignment: CDR1 MNHNS and CDR2 SASEGT. This sample is part of a study of T cells in Graves' hyperthyroidism and ophthalmopathy. Findings and caveats of the study: Most thyroid clonotypes expanded above 0.001 appeared in blood too.

The CDR3 regions of TCR beta were amplified from RNA transcripts. The HTBI primer set drove a first-round RT-PCR of the TCR CDR3. A single record per CDR3 protein comes from TCRdb applying MiXCR to the multiplex PCR reads. The sample carries about 610,000 distinct CDR3 sequences, 15% to 20% recorded once. This TCR was sampled from a woman aged 40 to 49 with Graves' ophthalmopathy. The chain recombines TRBV6-1 with TRBJ1-1, with a tentative D call TRBD1 (6 bases). The sample was blood. CDR3 protein: CASSRDTSIGAEAFF. In nucleotides, the CDR3 is TGTGCCAGCAGTCGGGACACTTCCATAGGGGCTGAAGCTTTCTTT.